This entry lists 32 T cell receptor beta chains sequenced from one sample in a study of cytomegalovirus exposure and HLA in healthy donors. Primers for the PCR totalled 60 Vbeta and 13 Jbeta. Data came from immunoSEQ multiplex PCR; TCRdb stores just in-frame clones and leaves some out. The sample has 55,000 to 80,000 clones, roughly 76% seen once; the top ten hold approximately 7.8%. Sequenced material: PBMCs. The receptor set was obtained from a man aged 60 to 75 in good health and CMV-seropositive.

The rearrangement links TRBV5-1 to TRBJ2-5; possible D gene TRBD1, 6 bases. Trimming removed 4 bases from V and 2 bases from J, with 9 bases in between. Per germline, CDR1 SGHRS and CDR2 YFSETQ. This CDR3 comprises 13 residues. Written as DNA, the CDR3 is TGCGCCAGCAGCAAGACAGGACAAGAGACCCAGTACTTC. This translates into CASSKTGQETQYF.

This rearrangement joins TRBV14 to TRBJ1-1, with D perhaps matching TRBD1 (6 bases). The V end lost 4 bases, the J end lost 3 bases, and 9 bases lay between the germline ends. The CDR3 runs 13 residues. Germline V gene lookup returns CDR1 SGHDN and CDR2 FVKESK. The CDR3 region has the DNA TGTGCCAGCAGCCGCCAGGGGTACACTGAAGCTTTCTTT. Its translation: CASSRQGYTEAFF.

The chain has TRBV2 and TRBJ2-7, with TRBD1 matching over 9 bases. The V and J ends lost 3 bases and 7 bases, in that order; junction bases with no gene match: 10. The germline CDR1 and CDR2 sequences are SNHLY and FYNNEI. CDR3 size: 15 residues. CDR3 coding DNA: TGTGCCAGCAGTGAGGTCGGGACAGGGAAGGATGAGCAGTACTTC. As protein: CASSEVGTGKDEQYF.

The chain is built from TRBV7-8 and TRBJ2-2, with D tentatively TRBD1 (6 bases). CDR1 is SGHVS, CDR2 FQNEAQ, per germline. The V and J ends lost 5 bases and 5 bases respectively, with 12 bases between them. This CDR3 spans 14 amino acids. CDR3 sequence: CASSQQGGTGELFF. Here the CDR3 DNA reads TGTGCCAGCAGCCAACAGGGTGGAACCGGGGAGCTGTTTTTT.

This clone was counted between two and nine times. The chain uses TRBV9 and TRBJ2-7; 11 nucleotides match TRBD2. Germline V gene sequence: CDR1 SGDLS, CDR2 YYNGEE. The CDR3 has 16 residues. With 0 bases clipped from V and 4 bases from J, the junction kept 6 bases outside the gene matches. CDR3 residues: CASSVDGTSGRYEQYF. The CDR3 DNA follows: TGTGCCAGCAGCGTAGATGGGACTAGCGGTCGTTACGAGCAGTACTTC.

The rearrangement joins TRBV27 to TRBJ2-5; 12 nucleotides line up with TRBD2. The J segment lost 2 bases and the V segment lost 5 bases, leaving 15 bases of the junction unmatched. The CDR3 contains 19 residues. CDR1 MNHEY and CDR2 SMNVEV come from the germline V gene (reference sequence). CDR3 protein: CASSPVGTSGLLKQETQYF. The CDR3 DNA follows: TGTGCCAGCAGTCCAGTTGGGACTAGCGGGCTGTTAAAGCAAGAGACCCAGTACTTC.

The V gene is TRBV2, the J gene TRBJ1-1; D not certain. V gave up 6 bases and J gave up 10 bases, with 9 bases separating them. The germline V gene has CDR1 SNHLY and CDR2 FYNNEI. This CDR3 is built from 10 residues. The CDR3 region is CASSAFLAFF. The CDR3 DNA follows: TGTGCCAGCAGCGCGTTCTTAGCTTTCTTT. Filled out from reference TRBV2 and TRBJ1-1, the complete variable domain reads EPEVTQTPSHQVTQMGQEVILRCVPISNHLYFYWYRQILGQKVEFLVSFYNNEISEKSEIFDDQFSVERPDGSNFTLKIRSTKLEDSAMYFCASSAFLAFFGQGTRLTVV.

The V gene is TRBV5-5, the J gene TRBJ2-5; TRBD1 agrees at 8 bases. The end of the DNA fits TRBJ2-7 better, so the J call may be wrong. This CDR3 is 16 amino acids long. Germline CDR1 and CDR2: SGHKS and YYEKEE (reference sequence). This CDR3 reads CASSLADRAYPYEQYF. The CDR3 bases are TGTGCCAGCAGCTTGGCGGACAGGGCCTACCCCTACGAGCAGTACTTC.

CDR3 DNA sequence: TGTGCCAGCAGCCTGGACTACCTAGGGATTCAGTACTTC. Amino acid sequence: CASSLDYLGIQYF. The V call is TRBV7-9, the J call TRBJ2-4; D might be TRBD2 (6 bases). CDR3 length equals 13 residues. V gave up 5 bases and J gave up 10 bases, with 15 bases separating them. CDR1 SEHNR and CDR2 FQNEAQ come from the germline V gene (reference sequence).

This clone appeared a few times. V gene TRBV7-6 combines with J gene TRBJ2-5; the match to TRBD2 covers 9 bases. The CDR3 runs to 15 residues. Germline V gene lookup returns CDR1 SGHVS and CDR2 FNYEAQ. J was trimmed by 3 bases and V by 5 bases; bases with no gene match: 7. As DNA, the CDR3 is TGTGCCAGCAGCGCCCCCCCTAGCGGGGAAGAGACCCAGTACTTC. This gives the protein CASSAPPSGEETQYF.

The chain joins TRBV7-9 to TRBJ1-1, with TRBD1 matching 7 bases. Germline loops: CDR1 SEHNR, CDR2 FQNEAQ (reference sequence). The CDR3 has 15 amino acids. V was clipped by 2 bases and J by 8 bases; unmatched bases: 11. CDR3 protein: CASSLTLSTGKEAFF. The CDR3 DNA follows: TGTGCCAGCAGCTTAACCCTATCGACAGGGAAGGAAGCTTTCTTT. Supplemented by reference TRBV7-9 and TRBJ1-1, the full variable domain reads DTGVSQNPRHKITKRGQNVTFRCDPISEHNRLYWYRQTLGQGPEFLTYFQNEAQLEKSRLLSDRFSAERPKGSFSTLEIQRTEQGDSAMYLCASSLTLSTGKEAFFGQGTRLTVV.

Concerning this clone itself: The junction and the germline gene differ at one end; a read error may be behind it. The CDR3 reads CASSLGLAKGETQYF. The CDR3 nucleotides are TGTGCTAGCAGCTTAGGACTAGCGAAGGGAGAGACCCAGTACTTC. The V gene is TRBV7-7, the J gene TRBJ2-5; the match to TRBD2 covers 9 bases. The CDR3 sequence is 15 residues long. Germline lookup yields CDR1 SSHAT and CDR2 FNYEAQ (reference sequence).

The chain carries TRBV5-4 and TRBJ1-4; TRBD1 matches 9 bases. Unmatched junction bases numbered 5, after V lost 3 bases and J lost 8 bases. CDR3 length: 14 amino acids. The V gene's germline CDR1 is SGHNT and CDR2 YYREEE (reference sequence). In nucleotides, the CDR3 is TGTGCCAGCAGCTCACAGGGGGCTGGGGAAAAACTGTTTTTT. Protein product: CASSSQGAGEKLFF.

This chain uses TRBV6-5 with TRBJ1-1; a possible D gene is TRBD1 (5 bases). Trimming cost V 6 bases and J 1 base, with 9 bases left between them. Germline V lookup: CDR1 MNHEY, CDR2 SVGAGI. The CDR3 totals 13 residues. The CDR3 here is CASSLTGNTEAFF. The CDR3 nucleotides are TGTGCCAGCAGCCTAACAGGGAACACTGAAGCTTTCTTT.

CDR3 protein: CASSKARYEQYF. The CDR3 DNA reads as TGTGCCAGCAGCAAAGCTCGTTACGAGCAGTACTTC. The chain is built from TRBV21-1 and TRBJ2-7; the D call in the table, TRBD2, was not verified against the DNA. TRBV21-1 has pseudogene status. The CDR3 covers 12 residues.

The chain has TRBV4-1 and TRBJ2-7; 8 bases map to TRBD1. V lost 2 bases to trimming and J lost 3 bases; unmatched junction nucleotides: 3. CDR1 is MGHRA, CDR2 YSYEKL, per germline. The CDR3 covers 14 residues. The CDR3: CASSQQGANYEQYF. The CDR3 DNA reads TGCGCCAGCAGCCAACAGGGGGCAAACTACGAGCAGTACTTC.

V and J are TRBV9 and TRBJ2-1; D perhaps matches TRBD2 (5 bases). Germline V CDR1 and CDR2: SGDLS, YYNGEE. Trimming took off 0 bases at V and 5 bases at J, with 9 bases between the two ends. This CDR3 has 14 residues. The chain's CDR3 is CASSVAWTDNEQFF. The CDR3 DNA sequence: TGTGCCAGCAGCGTAGCCTGGACTGACAATGAGCAGTTCTTC.

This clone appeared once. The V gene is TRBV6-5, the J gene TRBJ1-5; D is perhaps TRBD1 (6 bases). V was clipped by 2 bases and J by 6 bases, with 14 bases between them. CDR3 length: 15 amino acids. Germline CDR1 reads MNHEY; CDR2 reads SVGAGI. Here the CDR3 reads CASSYGRGGSQPQHF. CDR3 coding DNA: TGTGCCAGCAGTTACGGCAGGGGCGGGAGTCAGCCCCAGCATTTT.

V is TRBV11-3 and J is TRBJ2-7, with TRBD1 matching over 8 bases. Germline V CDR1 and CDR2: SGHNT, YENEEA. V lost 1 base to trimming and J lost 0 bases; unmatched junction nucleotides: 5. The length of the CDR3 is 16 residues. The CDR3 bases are TGTGCCAGCAGCTTAGGGGTCGGACAGGGCTCCTACGAGCAGTACTTC. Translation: CASSLGVGQGSYEQYF.

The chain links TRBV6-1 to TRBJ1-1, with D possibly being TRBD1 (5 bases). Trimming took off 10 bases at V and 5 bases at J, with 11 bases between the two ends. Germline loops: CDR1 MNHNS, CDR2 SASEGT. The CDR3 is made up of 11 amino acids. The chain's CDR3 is CATWGWTEAFF. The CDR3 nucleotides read TGTGCCACCTGGGGCTGGACTGAAGCTTTCTTT.

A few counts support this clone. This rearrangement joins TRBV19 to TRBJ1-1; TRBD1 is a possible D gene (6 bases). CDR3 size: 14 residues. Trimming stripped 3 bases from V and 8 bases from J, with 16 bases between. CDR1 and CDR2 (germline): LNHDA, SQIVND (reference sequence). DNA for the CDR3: TGTGCCAGTAGTATTGGGGGTGGGGGCCCCGAAGCTTTCTTT. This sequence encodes CASSIGGGGPEAFF.

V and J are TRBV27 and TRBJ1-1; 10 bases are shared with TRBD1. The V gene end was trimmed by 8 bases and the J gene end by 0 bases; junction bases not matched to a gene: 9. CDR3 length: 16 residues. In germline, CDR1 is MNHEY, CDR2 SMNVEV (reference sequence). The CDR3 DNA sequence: TGTGCCAGCCGAGAATTGACAGGGGGCATGAACACTGAAGCTTTCTTT. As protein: CASRELTGGMNTEAFF.

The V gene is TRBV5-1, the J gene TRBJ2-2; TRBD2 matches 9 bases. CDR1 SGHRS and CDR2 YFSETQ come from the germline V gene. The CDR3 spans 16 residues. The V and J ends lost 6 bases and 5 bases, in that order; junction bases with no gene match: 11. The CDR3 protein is CASTSRGLAGTGELFF. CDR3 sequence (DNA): TGCGCCAGCACCTCCCGGGGGCTAGCGGGAACCGGGGAGCTGTTTTTT.

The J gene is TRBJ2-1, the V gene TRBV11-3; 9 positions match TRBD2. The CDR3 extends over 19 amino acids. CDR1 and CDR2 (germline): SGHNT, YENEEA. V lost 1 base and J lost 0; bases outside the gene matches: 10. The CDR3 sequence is CASSLVGTSILDSYNEQFF. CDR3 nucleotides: TGTGCCAGCAGCTTAGTTGGGACTAGCATTTTGGACTCCTACAATGAGCAGTTCTTC.

This CDR3 is CASSLGAGVNEQYF. The CDR3 region has the DNA TGTGCCAGCAGCCTCGGGGCAGGGGTCAACGAGCAGTACTTC. This sequence joins TRBV6-6 and TRBJ2-7; possible D gene TRBD1, 6 bases. V shed 6 bases and J shed 5 bases, with 17 bases lying between them. Germline V gene sequence: CDR1 MNHNY, CDR2 SVGAGI (reference sequence). The CDR3 is 14 amino acids.

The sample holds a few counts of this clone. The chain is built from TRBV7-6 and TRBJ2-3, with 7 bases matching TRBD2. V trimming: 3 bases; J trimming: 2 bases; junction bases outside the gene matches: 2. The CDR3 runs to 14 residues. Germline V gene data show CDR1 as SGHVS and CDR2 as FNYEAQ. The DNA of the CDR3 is TGTGCCAGCAGCTTGGGGGGGAACACAGATACGCAGTATTTT. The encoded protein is CASSLGGNTDTQYF.

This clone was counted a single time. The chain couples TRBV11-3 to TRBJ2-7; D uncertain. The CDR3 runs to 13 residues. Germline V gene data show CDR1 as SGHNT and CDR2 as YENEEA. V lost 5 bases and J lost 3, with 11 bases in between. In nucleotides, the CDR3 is TGTGCCAGCAGCCCCGGCCCGGGCTACGAGCAGTACTTC. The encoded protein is CASSPGPGYEQYF.

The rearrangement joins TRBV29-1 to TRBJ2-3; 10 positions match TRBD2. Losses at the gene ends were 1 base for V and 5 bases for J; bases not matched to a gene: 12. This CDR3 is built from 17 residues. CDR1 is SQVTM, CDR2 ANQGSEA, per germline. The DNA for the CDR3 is TGCAGCGTTGAAGGGTCAGGAGGGCTAGCGGGAGTAGATACGCAGTATTTT. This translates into CSVEGSGGLAGVDTQYF.

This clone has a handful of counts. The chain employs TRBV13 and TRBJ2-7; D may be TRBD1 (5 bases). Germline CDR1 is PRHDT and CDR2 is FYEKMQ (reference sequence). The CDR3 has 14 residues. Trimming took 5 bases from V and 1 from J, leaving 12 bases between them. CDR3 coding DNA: TGTGCCAGCAGCCATAGGGGCAGTTCCTACGAGCAGTACTTC. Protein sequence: CASSHRGSSYEQYF.

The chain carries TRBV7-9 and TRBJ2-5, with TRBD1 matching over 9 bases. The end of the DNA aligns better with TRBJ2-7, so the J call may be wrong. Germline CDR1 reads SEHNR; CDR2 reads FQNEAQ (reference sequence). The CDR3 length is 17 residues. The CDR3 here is CASSLGPGQGLFYEQYF. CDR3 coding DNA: TGTGCCAGCAGCTTAGGCCCGGGACAGGGACTGTTCTACGAGCAGTACTTC.

The CDR3 spells CASSPRAGQPQHF. The CDR3, as DNA: TGTGCCAGCAGCCCACGAGCGGGCCAGCCCCAGCATTTT. This chain links TRBV7-2 with TRBJ1-5; D is uncertain. V lost 5 bases and J lost 7, with 12 bases in between. The CDR3 covers 13 residues. Germline V lookup: CDR1 SGHTA, CDR2 FQGNSA.

The CDR3 loop reads CASSQDNNRGGQPQHF. CDR3 sequence (DNA): TGTGCCAGCAGCCAAGACAATAACAGGGGCGGCCAGCCCCAGCATTTT. The chain carries TRBV11-2 and TRBJ1-5, with 7 positions matching TRBD1. J gave up 7 bases and V 5 bases, and 14 bases lay outside the gene matches. This CDR3 region has 16 residues. Looked up from germline, CDR1 is SGHAT and CDR2 is FQNNGV. Together with reference TRBV11-2 and TRBJ1-5, the CDR3 gives the full variable domain: EAGVAQSPRYKIIEKRQSVAFWCNPISGHATLYWYQQILGQGPKLLIQFQNNGVVDDSQLPKDRFSAERLKGVDSTLKIQPAKLEDSAVYLCASSQDNNRGGQPQHFGDGTRLSIL.